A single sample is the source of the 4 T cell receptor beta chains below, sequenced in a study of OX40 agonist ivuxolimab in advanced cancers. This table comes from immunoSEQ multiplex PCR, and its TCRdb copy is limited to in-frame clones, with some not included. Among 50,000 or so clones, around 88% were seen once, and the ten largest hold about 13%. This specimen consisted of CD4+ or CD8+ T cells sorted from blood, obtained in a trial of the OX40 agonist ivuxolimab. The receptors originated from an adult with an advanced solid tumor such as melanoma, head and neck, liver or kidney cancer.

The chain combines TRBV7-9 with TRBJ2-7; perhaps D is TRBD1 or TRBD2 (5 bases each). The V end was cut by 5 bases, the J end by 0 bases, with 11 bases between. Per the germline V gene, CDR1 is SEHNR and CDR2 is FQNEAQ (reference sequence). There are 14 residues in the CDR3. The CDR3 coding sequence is TGTGCCAGCAGCCCCGGGACGGGCTCCTACGAGCAGTACTTC. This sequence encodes CASSPGTGSYEQYF.

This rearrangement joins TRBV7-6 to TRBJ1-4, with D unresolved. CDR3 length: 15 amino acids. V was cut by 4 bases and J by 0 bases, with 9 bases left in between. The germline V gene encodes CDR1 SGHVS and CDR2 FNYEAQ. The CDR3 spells CASSSEPATNEKLFF. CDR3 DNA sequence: TGTGCCAGCAGCTCAGAACCTGCAACTAATGAAAAACTGTTTTTT.

The CDR3 sequence is CASGYPSPRYGYTF. For the CDR3, the DNA is TGTGCCAGCGGCTATCCAAGTCCGAGATATGGCTACACCTTC. This rearrangement joins TRBV28 to TRBJ1-2; unclear D gene. Between the trimmed V and J ends, which lost 8 bases and 5 bases, there was a span of 18 bases. CDR3 length equals 14 residues. CDR1 and CDR2 (germline): MDHEN, SYDVKM.

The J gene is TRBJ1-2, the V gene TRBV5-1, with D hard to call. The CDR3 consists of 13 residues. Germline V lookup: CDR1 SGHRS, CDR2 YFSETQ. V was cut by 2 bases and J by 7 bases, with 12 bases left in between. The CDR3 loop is CASSFQLGSGYTF. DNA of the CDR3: TGCGCCAGCAGCTTTCAGTTAGGGAGTGGCTACACCTTC. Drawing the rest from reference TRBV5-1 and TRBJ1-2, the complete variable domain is KAGVTQTPRYLIKTRGQQVTLSCSPISGHRSVSWYQQTPGQGLQFLFEYFSETQRNKGNFPGRFSGRQFSNSRSEMNVSTLELGDSALYLCASSFQLGSGYTFGSGTRLTVV.